This T cell receptor (beta chain) stems from a study of CD8 T cells in ankylosing spondylitis. Study-wide results and caveats: It was reported that disease-linked clones were significantly enriched in matched ankylosing spondylitis synovial fluid. Before this, some motif variants had been reported in reactive arthritis synovial fluid and blood. The disease-linked clones had a CD8+ phenotype and low blood frequencies. A TCR beta motif of fewer than ten highly homologous variants seemed to mark ankylosing spondylitis blood.

Researchers built TCR beta libraries using quantitative 5'-RACE with molecular barcodes. TCRdb processed the 5' RACE reads anew with MiXCR; each CDR3 protein has one entry. Of 400,000 or so distinct CDR3 sequences in the sample, about 24% were seen once. Trimming removed 0 bases from V and 14 bases from J, with 13 bases in between. There are 13 residues in the CDR3. Germline CDR1 and CDR2: LNHNV and YYDKDF (reference sequence). On this clonotype itself: No antigen is known for it.

This receptor was obtained from a male donor with ankylosing spondylitis. This rearrangement joins TRBV15 to TRBJ1-4; D possibly corresponds to TRBD1 (5 bases). The sequenced sample consisted of blood, either unsorted or a sorted T cell fraction (not recorded which). The CDR3 sequence: CATSREAQGRLFF. CDR3 sequence (DNA): TGTGCCACCAGCAGAGAGGCGCAGGGTCGCCTGTTTTTT.